In this sample, the clone carrying this T cell receptor beta chain turned up once. The antigen is unknown. This sample is part of a study of metastatic and nonmetastatic thyroid tumors. About the study: Patients with malignant and benign thyroid disease provided blood and tumor or nodule tissue, whose repertoires were compared. Study-level findings and limits: The reported finding was significantly higher TCR beta diversity in malignant thyroid tumors relative to benign nodules, in blood and tumor.

Per the authors' pipeline: A distant-metastasis classifier for papillary thyroid cancer was built using CDR3 differences across clinicopathological groups. With MiXCR, TCRdb reprocessed the PCR reads. TCRdb, rather than the study authors, made the V and J calls. The profile shows fewer than 40,000 clones, approximately 17% of them singletons. The junction had 9 bases not matched to a gene; V was cut back by 6 bases and J by 2 bases. The CDR3 has 15 amino acids. CDR1 is DFQATT and CDR2 is SNEGSKA in the germline V gene (reference sequence). All patients reached thyroid surgery having received no treatment beforehand.

The TCR comes from a male donor with papillary thyroid cancer or a benign thyroid nodule (not recorded which). Some clones in this sample may be carry-over from other donors' samples. V usage is TRBV20-1 and J usage is TRBJ2-7; TRBD2 matches at 11 bases. The sequenced sample was blood. The CDR3 nucleotides read TGCAGTGCCGGAACTAGCGGGAGTCGAACCTACGAGCAGTACTTC. It codes for CSAGTSGSRTYEQYF.